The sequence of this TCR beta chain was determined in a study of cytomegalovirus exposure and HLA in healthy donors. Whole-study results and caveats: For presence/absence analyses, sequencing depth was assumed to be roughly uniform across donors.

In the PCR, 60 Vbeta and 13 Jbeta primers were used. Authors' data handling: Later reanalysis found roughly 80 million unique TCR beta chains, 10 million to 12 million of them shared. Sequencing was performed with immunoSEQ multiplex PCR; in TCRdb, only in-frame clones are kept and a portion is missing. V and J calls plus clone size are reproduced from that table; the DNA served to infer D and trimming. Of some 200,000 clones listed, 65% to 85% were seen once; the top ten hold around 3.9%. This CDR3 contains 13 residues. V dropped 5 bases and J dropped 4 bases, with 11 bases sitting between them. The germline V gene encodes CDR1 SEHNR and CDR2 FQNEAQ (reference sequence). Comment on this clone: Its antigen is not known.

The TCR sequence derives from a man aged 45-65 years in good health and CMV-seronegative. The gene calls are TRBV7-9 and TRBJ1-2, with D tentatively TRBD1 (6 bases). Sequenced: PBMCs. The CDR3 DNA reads TGTGCCAGCAGCCCAACAGGGCTCTATGGCTACACCTTC. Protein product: CASSPTGLYGYTF.